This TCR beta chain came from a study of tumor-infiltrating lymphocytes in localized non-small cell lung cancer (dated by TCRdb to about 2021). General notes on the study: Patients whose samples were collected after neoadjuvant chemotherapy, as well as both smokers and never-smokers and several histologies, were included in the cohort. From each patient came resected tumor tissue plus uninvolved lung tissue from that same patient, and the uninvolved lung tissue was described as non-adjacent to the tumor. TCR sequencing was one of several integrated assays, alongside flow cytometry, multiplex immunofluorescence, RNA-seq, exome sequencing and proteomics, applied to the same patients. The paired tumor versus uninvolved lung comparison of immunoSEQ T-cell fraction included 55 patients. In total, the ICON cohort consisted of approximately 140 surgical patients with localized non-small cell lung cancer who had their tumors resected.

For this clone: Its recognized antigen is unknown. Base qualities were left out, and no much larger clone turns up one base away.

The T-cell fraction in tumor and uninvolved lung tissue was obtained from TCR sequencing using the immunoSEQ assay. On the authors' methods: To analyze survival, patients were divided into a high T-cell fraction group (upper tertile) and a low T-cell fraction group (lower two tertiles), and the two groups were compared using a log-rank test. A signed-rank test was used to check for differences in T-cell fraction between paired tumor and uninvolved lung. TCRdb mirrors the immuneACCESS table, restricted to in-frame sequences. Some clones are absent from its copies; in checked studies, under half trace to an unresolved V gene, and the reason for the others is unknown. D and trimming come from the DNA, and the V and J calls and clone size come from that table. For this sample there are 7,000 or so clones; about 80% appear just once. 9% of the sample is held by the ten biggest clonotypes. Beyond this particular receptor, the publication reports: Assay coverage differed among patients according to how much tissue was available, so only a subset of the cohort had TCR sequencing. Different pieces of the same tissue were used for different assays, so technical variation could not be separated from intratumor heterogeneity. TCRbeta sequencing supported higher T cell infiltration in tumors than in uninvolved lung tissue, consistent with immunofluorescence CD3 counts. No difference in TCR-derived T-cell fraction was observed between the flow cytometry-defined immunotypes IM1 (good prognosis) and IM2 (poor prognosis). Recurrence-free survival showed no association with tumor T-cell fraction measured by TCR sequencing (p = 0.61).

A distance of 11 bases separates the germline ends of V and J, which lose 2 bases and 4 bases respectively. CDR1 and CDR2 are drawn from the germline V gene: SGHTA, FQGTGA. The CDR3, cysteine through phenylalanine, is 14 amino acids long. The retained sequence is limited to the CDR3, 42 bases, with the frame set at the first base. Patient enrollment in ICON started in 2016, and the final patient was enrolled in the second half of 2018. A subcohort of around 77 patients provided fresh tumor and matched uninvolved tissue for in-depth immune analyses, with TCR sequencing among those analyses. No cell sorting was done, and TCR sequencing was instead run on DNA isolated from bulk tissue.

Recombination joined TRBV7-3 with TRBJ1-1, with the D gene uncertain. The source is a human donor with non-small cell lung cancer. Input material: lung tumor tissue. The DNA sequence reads TGTGCCAGCAGCTTATTTGGGTTGGGCACTGAAGCTTTCTTT. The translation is CASSLFGLGTEAFF. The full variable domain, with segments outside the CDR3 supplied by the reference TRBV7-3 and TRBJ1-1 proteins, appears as GAGVSQTPSNKVTEKGKYVELRCDPISGHTALYWYRQSLGQGPEFLIYFQGTGAADDSGLPNDRFFAVRPEGSVSTLKIQRTERGDSAVYLCASSLFGLGTEAFFGQGTRLTVV.